This TCR beta chain was captured in a study of beta chain features in type 1 diabetes. V dropped 3 bases and J dropped 2 bases, with 5 bases sitting between them. Germline assignment: CDR1 SGHRS and CDR2 YFSETQ. There are 13 residues in the CDR3. Expressed TCRB transcripts got sequenced, as all isolated RNA was reverse transcribed. Method: immunoSEQ multiplex PCR; TCRdb's copy keeps in-frame clones and lacks some. The table records approximately 360,000 clones, over 10% of them present only once. A word on this clone: Its antigen is not known.

Each of the CD4+ naive, central memory, regulatory and stem cell-like memory populations was sorted via CD45RO/CCR7/CD25/CD127/CD95/CD27. Study findings and constraints: The VDJ junctions of type 1 diabetes patients carried fewer insertions and more deletions. Researchers could not determine here whether HLA type influences TCRB rearrangement. In every one of the four CD4+ subsets, TCRB CDR3s were moderately but significantly shorter in Type 1 diabetes patients.

Input material: naive CD4+ T cells from blood. The V and J genes are TRBV5-1 and TRBJ2-2; D ambiguous. This receptor was identified in a woman aged 18-35 years with type 1 diabetes. CDR3 region: CASSSLNTGELFF. The CDR3 region has the DNA TGCGCCAGCAGCTCTCTTAACACCGGGGAGCTGTTTTTT.